This TCR beta chain came from a study of T cells in Graves' hyperthyroidism and ophthalmopathy. Study observations and caveats: In validation, the model predicted ophthalmopathy. These predictions came a median approximately six months before onset.

TCR beta CDR3 regions were amplified from RNA. RT-PCR in the first round (using the HTBI primer set) targeted the TCR CDR3. Using its own MiXCR run on the multiplex PCR reads, TCRdb lists one record per CDR3 protein. The profile shows 350,000 to 400,000 distinct CDR3 sequences, 19% of them singletons. Regarding this clonotype: Its antigen is unidentified.

Germline CDR1 SGHNT, CDR2 YYREEE (reference sequence). The CDR3 is 20 residues long. With 0 bases clipped from V and 2 bases from J, the junction kept 14 bases outside the gene matches. When ophthalmopathy did not progress within 18 months, Graves' hyperthyroidism was considered stable. Together with thyroid ultrasound, orbital computed tomography, serum thyroxine and TRAb, clinical symptoms were used for diagnoses. The chain is built from TRBV5-4 and TRBJ1-5, with TRBD1 matching 10 bases. Sequencing used blood. The clonotype was recovered from a woman between 18 and 30 years old with Graves' hyperthyroidism. The CDR3 protein is CASSLEGRTGGFFGNQPQHF. The CDR3 DNA is TGTGCCAGCAGCTTGGAGGGGCGGACAGGGGGTTTCTTCGGCAATCAGCCCCAGCATTTT. Together with reference TRBV5-4 and TRBJ1-5, the CDR3 gives the full variable domain: ETGVTQSPTHLIKTRGQQVTLRCSSQSGHNTVSWYQQALGQGPQFIFQYYREEENGRGNFPPRFSGLQFPNYSSELNVNALELDDSALYLCASSLEGRTGGFFGNQPQHFGDGTRLSIL.